These 31 T cell receptor beta chains were sequenced from one sample in a study of identical twins. TCRdb recomputed calls from the 5' RACE reads with MiXCR, one row per CDR3 protein. This table has under 1 million distinct CDR3 sequences, about 12% appearing once. These data were likewise used in another study, on yellow fever vaccine responses in identical twins.

Sequences were obtained from PBMCs. These receptors were collected from a young woman in good health.

This chain uses TRBV27 with TRBJ1-2; 8 bases map to TRBD1. The V gene's germline CDR1 is MNHEY and CDR2 SMNVEV (reference sequence). J lost 5 bases, V lost 6 bases, and 8 bases had no gene match. This CDR3 region has 14 residues. For the CDR3, the DNA is TGTGCCAGCAGGACGACAGGGGAACTTTATGGCTACACCTTC. Translated: CASRTTGELYGYTF.

This clonotype was seen repeatedly, ten times or more. The chain's CDR3 is CASSQVGVAEAFF. The CDR3 coding sequence is TGCGCCAGCAGCCAAGTGGGGGTGGCTGAAGCTTTCTTT. The chain links TRBV4-1 to TRBJ1-1; possibly TRBD1 for D (5 bases). Germline lookup yields CDR1 MGHRA and CDR2 YSYEKL. The CDR3 runs 13 residues. The V end lost 1 base, the J end lost 6 bases, and 9 bases lay between the germline ends.

This clonotype occurred a few times. The gene calls are TRBV28 and TRBJ2-6; the match to TRBD2 covers 12 bases. Germline V gives CDR1 MDHEN, CDR2 SYDVKM. V dropped 5 bases and J dropped 4; count of bases not matched to a gene: 9. The CDR3 has 18 residues. CDR3 in DNA: TGTGCCAGCAGTCAGACTAGCGGGAGAGTGAGGGGGGCCAACGTCCTGACTTTC. Translation: CASSQTSGRVRGANVLTF. The entire variable domain, with the rest obtained from reference TRBV28 and TRBJ2-6, is as follows: DVKVTQSSRYLVKRTGEKVFLECVQDMDHENMFWYRQDPGLGLRLIYFSYDVKMKEKGDIPEGYSVSREKKERFSLILESASTNQTSMYLCASSQTSGRVRGANVLTFGAGSRLTVL.

The chain couples TRBV2 to TRBJ2-2, with D possibly being TRBD1 (6 bases). Trimming left V 4 bases short and J 17 bases short, with 20 bases between. Germline CDR1 SNHLY, CDR2 FYNNEI. CDR3 length equals 13 residues. CDR3 in DNA: TGTGCCAGCAGTGGTACGTCGGACAGAAGCACTTTTTTT. Its protein product is CASSGTSDRSTFF.

This clonotype was counted ten times or more. The J gene is TRBJ2-3, the V gene TRBV20-1, with TRBD2 matching 13 bases. In germline, CDR1 is DFQATT, CDR2 SNEGSKA (reference sequence). With V trimmed by 6 bases and J by 7 bases, 10 bases remained unmatched. The CDR3 sequence is 15 residues long. CDR3: CSADTGTSGANTQYF. The CDR3 nucleotides read TGCAGTGCAGACACCGGGACTAGCGGGGCAAATACGCAGTATTTT.

This clonotype was detected only a few times. The rearrangement joins TRBV6-1 to TRBJ1-1; D uncertain. V shed 8 bases and J shed 2 bases, with 12 bases lying between them. The CDR3 covers 13 residues. The germline gives CDR1 MNHNS, CDR2 SASEGT. The CDR3 protein is CASFPLGNTEAFF. The DNA for the CDR3 is TGTGCCAGCTTCCCGTTGGGTAACACTGAAGCTTTCTTT.

This clonotype was seen a few times. The chain joins TRBV12-3 or TRBV12-4 to TRBJ1-3, with unresolved D. CDR3 length: 12 residues. V gave up 0 bases and J gave up 6 bases, with 3 bases separating them. The CDR3 region is CASSLAENTIYF. DNA for the CDR3: TGTGCCAGCAGTTTAGCGGAAAACACCATATATTTT.

A few counts support this clonotype. This chain joins TRBV28 and TRBJ2-7, with D perhaps matching TRBD2 (6 bases). The germline CDR1 and CDR2 sequences are MDHEN and SYDVKM. V shed 5 bases and J shed 3 bases, with 29 bases lying between them. This CDR3 is built from 19 residues. The CDR3 DNA reads TGTGCCAGCAGTCCAAGTTGGGGGGTTACCTCCGTCTTGTTCTACGAGCAGTACTTC. Translated, it gives CASSPSWGVTSVLFYEQYF.

This clonotype has only a few counts. The chain recombines TRBV5-1 with TRBJ2-3; no clear D. Trimming pared 4 bases from V and 3 bases from J, leaving 12 bases between. The CDR3 spans 14 residues. Germline V lookup: CDR1 SGHRS, CDR2 YFSETQ. The CDR3 loop is CASSAQPGTDTQYF. The DNA of the CDR3 is TGCGCCAGCAGCGCCCAGCCCGGGACAGATACGCAGTATTTT.

The V and J genes are TRBV5-5 and TRBJ2-2, with D perhaps matching TRBD2 (6 bases). The length of the CDR3 is 14 residues. V dropped 7 bases and J dropped 5 bases, with 15 bases sitting between them. Germline V CDR1 and CDR2: SGHKS, YYEKEE (reference sequence). CDR3 amino acids: CASCERLVTGELFF. The CDR3 DNA reads as TGTGCCAGCTGCGAAAGACTAGTTACCGGGGAGCTGTTTTTT.

The gene calls are TRBV5-1 and TRBJ2-2; TRBD2 matches at 9 bases. V dropped 4 bases and J dropped 5; count of bases not matched to a gene: 6. The CDR3 extends over 15 amino acids. The V gene's germline CDR1 is SGHRS and CDR2 YFSETQ. The CDR3 spells CASSAGTSSTGELFF. As DNA, the CDR3 is TGCGCCAGCAGCGCCGGGACTAGCAGTACCGGGGAGCTGTTTTTT.

A few counts support this clonotype. The genes are TRBV28 and TRBJ1-2; D not resolved. The germline V gene encodes CDR1 MDHEN and CDR2 SYDVKM. Trimming removed 3 bases at V and 8 bases at J, with 10 bases between. The CDR3 is 12 amino acids. The CDR3 bases are TGTGCCAGCAGTTTCGAGTTGGGGGGCTACACCTTC. It yields the protein CASSFELGGYTF.

The chain employs TRBV3-1 and TRBJ2-3; perhaps D is TRBD1 or TRBD2 (6 bases each). The ends were cut back, 3 bases at V and 4 bases at J, with 17 bases in the middle. Looked up from germline, CDR1 is LGHDT and CDR2 is YNNKEL (reference sequence). The CDR3 spans 16 residues. CDR3 coding DNA: TGTGCCAGCAGCCAGAGGAGGGGGGTAGTTGCAGATACGCAGTATTTT. It codes for CASSQRRGVVADTQYF.

The genes are TRBV5-4 and TRBJ2-3; weak D call: TRBD2 (7 bases). Trimming removed 1 base from V and 5 bases from J, with 14 bases in between. This CDR3 is built from 15 residues. Germline V gives CDR1 SGHNT, CDR2 YYREEE (reference sequence). The CDR3 loop reads CASSLTRGGQDTQYF. As DNA, the CDR3 is TGTGCCAGCAGCTTGACACGCGGGGGCCAAGATACGCAGTATTTT.

This chain links TRBV27 with TRBJ2-7; no definite D call. Trimming stripped 7 bases from V and 7 bases from J, with 11 bases between. Germline CDR1 and CDR2: MNHEY and SMNVEV (reference sequence). The CDR3 sequence is 11 residues long. The CDR3 bases are TGTGCCAGCATCAAGGGTAGTGAGCAGTACTTC. As protein: CASIKGSEQYF.

This clonotype was detected only a few times. The rearrangement uses TRBV10-2 and TRBJ2-7; 11 bases map to TRBD2. Unmatched junction bases numbered 7, after V lost 4 bases and J lost 5 bases. Germline CDR1 WSHSY, CDR2 SAAADI. The CDR3 sequence is 15 residues long. The CDR3 sequence is CASSAGASGRNEQYF. The CDR3 nucleotides are TGCGCCAGCAGTGCCGGTGCTAGCGGGAGGAACGAGCAGTACTTC.

In its sample, this clonotype was seen a few times. In nucleotides, the CDR3 is TGTGCCAGCACCCCGGACACAAATGGCTACACCTTC. Translation gives CASTPDTNGYTF. The chain combines TRBV12-3 or TRBV12-4 with TRBJ1-2; maybe TRBD1 (5 bases). V was trimmed by 7 bases and J by 6 bases, leaving 12 bases between them. The CDR3 runs 12 residues.

This chain connects TRBV3-1 to TRBJ1-2; no firm D call. Trimming cost V 5 bases and J 0 bases, with 19 bases left between them. The CDR3 totals 17 residues. Germline CDR1 reads LGHDT; CDR2 reads YNNKEL (reference sequence). CDR3 sequence reads: CASSFIPTGVTNYGYTF. CDR3 DNA: TGTGCCAGCAGCTTCATACCAACGGGAGTCACTAACTATGGCTACACCTTC.

This clonotype was seen only a few times. The chain combines TRBV7-8 with TRBJ2-5; 7 bases fit TRBD1. Germline assignment: CDR1 SGHVS and CDR2 FQNEAQ. The CDR3 has 13 residues. Trimming took 8 bases from V and 5 from J; bases not matched to a gene: 8. In DNA, the CDR3 is TGTGCCAGCCAAGAGACAGGGTTGGAGACCCAGTACTTC. Translation gives CASQETGLETQYF.

V is TRBV7-9 and J is TRBJ2-1; D perhaps matches TRBD2 (6 bases). The CDR3 covers 14 residues. The V end lost 8 bases, the J end lost 1 base, and 12 bases lay between the germline ends. From germline, CDR1 is SEHNR and CDR2 FQNEAQ (reference sequence). For the CDR3, the DNA is TGTGCCAGCGGGGCCGGGAGTTCCTACAATGAGCAGTTCTTC. Translating gives CASGAGSSYNEQFF.

In this sample, this clonotype turned up a few times. V and J are TRBV12-5 and TRBJ2-5; D assignment may be TRBD1 or TRBD2 (6 bases each). The V gene's germline CDR1 is LGHNT and CDR2 FRNRAP. Trimming removed 7 bases from V and 2 bases from J, with 29 bases in between. This CDR3 comprises 19 residues. This chain's CDR3 is CASALEGKTGAVDQETQYF. Written as DNA, the CDR3 is TGTGCTAGTGCTCTCGAGGGGAAAACGGGGGCTGTAGATCAAGAGACCCAGTACTTC.

The table lists this clonotype with many counts. The chain uses TRBV3-1 and TRBJ1-2; no reliable D call. The CDR3 contains 15 residues. Germline V gene lookup returns CDR1 LGHDT and CDR2 YNNKEL (reference sequence). Trimming stripped 0 bases from V and 3 bases from J, with 11 bases between. DNA of the CDR3: TGTGCCAGCAGCCAAGATCGGGCGACGGACTATGGCTACACCTTC. This encodes CASSQDRATDYGYTF.

This clonotype was detected ten times or more. The chain has TRBV13 and TRBJ1-6; no reliable D call. Germline V lookup: CDR1 PRHDT, CDR2 FYEKMQ (reference sequence). The length of the CDR3 is 13 residues. V dropped 3 bases and J dropped 7 bases, with 7 bases sitting between them. The CDR3 DNA is TGTGCCAGCAGCTTGTTCGGCAATTCACCCCTCCACTTT. The encoded protein is CASSLFGNSPLHF.

This clonotype was counted ten times or more. J is TRBJ2-7 and V is TRBV3-1, with D possibly matching TRBD2 (6 bases). V gave up 1 base and J gave up 1 base, with 17 bases separating them. This CDR3 comprises 17 residues. CDR1 LGHDT and CDR2 YNNKEL come from the germline V gene (reference sequence). This CDR3 is CASSQGSGGEASYEQYF. The CDR3 nucleotides are TGTGCCAGCAGCCAAGGGTCGGGCGGGGAAGCTTCCTACGAGCAGTACTTC.

This chain connects TRBV13 to TRBJ1-1; the match to TRBD1 covers 7 bases. The CDR3 totals 14 residues. V lost 6 bases and J lost 7; bases outside the gene matches: 11. Germline lookup yields CDR1 PRHDT and CDR2 FYEKMQ (reference sequence). CDR3 nucleotides: TGTGCCAGCAGACAGACGGGACAGCCATATGAAGCTTTCTTT. Its protein product is CASRQTGQPYEAFF.

This chain uses TRBV20-1 with TRBJ1-4; possibly TRBD1 for D (5 bases). Germline values: CDR1 DFQATT, CDR2 SNEGSKA (reference sequence). This CDR3 comprises 13 residues. V gave up 5 bases and J gave up 4 bases, with 11 bases separating them. The CDR3 here is CSAQTDLNEKLFF. CDR3 sequence (DNA): TGCAGTGCTCAGACAGATCTTAATGAAAAACTGTTTTTT.

The V call is TRBV27, the J call TRBJ1-5, with D possibly being TRBD1 (6 bases). V was shortened by 3 bases and J by 6 bases, with 15 bases between the two germline ends. The CDR3 is 15 amino acids. Germline CDR1 is MNHEY and CDR2 is SMNVEV (reference sequence). CDR3 nucleotide sequence: TGTGCCAGCAGTTTCGGCAGGGGAACCGGTCAGCCCCAGCATTTT. It specifies CASSFGRGTGQPQHF.

This clonotype showed up just a few times. The J gene is TRBJ2-7, the V gene TRBV12-3 or TRBV12-4, with D possibly called TRBD1 or TRBD2 (6 bases each). The V gene lost 3 bases and the J gene lost 6 bases, with 24 bases spanning the gap. The CDR3 sequence is 17 residues long. Here the CDR3 DNA reads TGTGCCAGCAGTTTCGGCCGGGGGCAGGGCCGTCACAGCGAGCAGTACTTC. This encodes CASSFGRGQGRHSEQYF.

Many counts were recorded for this clonotype. The chain recombines TRBV2 with TRBJ1-2, with TRBD1 identical over 9 bases. Germline V gene data show CDR1 as SNHLY and CDR2 as FYNNEI. This CDR3 spans 15 amino acids. Unmatched junction bases numbered 8, after V lost 7 bases and J lost 2 bases. The CDR3 sequence is CASTLQGALNYGYTF. Written as DNA, the CDR3 is TGTGCCAGCACCCTACAGGGGGCTCTCAACTATGGCTACACCTTC.

This clonotype was detected only a few times. The genes are TRBV5-1 and TRBJ1-1; 7 bases align to TRBD1. V dropped 8 bases and J dropped 2; count of bases not matched to a gene: 12. There are 15 residues in the CDR3. In germline, CDR1 is SGHRS, CDR2 YFSETQ. CDR3 nucleotide sequence: TGCGCCAGTACCACGGGGACAGTGGGAAACACTGAAGCTTTCTTT. It codes for CASTTGTVGNTEAFF.

There are many counts of this clonotype. CDR3 region: CASSLATGDTEAFF. The CDR3 bases are TGTGCCAGCAGTTTAGCCACAGGGGATACTGAAGCTTTCTTT. This chain joins TRBV12-3 or TRBV12-4 and TRBJ1-1, with 7 nucleotides matching TRBD1. The length of the CDR3 is 14 residues. V shed 0 bases and J 5 bases; nucleotides not matched to a gene: 3.